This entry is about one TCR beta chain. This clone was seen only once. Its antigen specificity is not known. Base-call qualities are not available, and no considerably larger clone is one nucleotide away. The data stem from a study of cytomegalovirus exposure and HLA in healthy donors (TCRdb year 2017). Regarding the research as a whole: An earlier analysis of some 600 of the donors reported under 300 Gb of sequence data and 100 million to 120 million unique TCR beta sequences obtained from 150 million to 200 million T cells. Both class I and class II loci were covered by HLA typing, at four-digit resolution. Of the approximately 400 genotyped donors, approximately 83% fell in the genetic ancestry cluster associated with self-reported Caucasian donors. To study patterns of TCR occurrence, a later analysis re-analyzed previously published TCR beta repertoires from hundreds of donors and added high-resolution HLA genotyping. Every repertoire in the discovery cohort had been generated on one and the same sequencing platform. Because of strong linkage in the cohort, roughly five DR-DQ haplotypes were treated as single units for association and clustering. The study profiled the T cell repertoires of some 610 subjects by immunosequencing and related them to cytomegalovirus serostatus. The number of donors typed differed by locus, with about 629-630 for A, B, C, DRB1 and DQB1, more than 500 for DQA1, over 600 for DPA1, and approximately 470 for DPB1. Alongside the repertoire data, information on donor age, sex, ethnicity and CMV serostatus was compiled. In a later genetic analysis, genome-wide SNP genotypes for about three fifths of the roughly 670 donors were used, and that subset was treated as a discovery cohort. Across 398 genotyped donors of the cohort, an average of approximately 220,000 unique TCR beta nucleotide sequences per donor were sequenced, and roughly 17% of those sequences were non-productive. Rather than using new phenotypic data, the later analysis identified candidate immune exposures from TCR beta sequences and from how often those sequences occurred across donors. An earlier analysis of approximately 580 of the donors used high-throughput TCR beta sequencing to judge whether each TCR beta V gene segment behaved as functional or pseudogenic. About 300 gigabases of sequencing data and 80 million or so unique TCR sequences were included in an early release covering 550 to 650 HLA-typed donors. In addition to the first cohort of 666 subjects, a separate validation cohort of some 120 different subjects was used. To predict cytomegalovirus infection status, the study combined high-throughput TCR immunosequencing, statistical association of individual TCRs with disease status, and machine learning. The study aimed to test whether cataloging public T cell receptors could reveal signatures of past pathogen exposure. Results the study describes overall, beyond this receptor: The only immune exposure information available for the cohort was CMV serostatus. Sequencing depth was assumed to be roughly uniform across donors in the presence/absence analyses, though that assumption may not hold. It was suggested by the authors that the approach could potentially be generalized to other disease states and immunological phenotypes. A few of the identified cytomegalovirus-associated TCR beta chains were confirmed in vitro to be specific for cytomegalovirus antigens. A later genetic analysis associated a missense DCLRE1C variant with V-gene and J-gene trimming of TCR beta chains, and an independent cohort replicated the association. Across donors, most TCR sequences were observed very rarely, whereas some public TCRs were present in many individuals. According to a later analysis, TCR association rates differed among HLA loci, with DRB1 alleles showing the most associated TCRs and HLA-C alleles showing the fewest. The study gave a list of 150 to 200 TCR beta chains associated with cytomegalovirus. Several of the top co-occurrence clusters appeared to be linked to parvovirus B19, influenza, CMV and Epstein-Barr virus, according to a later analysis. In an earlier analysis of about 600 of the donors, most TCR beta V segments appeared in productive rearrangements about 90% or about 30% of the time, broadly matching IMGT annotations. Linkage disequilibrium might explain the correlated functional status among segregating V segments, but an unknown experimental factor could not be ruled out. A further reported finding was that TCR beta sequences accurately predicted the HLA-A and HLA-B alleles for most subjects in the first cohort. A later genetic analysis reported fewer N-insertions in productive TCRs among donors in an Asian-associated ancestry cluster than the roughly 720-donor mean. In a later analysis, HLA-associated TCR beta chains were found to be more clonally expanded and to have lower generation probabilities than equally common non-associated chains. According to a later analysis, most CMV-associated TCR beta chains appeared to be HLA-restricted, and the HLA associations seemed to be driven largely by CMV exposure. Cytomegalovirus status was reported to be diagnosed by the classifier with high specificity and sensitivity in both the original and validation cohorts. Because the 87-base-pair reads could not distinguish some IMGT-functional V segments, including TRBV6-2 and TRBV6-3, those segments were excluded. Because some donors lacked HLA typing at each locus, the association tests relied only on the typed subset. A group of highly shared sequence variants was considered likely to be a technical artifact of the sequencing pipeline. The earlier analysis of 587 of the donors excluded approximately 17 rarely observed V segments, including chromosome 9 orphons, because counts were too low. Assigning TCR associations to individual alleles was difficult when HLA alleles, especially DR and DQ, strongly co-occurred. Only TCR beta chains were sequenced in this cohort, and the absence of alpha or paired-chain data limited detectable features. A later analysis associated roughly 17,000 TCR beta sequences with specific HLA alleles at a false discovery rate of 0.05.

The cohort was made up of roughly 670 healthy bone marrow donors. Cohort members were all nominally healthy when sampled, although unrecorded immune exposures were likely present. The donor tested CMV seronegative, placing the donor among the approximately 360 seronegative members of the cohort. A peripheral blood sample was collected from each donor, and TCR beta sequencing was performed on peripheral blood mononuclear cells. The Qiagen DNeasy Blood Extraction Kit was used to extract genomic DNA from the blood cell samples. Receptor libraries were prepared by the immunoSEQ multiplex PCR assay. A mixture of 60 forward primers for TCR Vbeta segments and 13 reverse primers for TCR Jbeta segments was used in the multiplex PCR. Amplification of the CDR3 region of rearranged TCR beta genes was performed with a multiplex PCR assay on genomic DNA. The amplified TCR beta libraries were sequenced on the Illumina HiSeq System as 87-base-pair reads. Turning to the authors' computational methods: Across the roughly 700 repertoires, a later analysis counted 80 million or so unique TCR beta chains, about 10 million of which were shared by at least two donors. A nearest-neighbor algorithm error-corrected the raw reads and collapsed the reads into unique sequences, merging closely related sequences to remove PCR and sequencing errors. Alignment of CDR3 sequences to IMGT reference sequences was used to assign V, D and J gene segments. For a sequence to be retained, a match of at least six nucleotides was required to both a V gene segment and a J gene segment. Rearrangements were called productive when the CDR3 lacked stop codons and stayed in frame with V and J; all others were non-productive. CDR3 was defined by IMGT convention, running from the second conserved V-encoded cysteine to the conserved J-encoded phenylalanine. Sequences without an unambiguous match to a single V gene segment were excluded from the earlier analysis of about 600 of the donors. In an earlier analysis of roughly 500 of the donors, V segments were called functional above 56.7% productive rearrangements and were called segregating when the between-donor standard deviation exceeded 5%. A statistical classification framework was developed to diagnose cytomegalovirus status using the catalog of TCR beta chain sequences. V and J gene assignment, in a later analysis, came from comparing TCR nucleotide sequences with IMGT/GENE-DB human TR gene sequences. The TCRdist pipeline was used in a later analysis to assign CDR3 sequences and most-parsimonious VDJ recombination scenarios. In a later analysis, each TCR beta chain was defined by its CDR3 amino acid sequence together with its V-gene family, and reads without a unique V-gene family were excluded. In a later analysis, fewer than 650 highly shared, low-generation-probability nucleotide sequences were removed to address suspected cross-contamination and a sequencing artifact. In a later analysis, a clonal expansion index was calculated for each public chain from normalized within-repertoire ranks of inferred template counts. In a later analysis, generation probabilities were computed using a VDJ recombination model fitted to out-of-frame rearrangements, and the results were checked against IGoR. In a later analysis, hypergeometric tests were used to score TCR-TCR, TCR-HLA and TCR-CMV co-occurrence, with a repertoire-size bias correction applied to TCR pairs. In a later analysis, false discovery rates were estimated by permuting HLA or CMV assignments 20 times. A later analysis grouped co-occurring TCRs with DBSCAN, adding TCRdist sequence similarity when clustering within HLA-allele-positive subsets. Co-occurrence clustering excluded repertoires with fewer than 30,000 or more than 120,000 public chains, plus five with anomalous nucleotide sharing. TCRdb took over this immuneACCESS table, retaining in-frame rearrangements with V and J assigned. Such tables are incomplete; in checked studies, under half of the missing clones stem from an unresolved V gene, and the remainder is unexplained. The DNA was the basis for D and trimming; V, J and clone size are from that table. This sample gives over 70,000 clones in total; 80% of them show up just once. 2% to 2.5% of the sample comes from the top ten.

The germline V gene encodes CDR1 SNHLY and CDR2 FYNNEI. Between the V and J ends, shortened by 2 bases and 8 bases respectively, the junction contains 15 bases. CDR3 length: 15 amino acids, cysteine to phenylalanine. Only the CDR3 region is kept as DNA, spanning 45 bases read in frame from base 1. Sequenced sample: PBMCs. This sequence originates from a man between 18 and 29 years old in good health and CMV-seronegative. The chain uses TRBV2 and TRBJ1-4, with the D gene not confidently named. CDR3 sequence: CASSESQLRREKLFF. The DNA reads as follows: TGTGCCAGCAGTGAATCCCAGCTAAGGAGAGAAAAACTGTTTTTT.